This note documents a single TCR beta chain sequence. Antigen: not known. The sample comes from a study of neoadjuvant anti-PD-1 for oral cavity cancer. Study in general: Patients without progression got a fourth dose around day 43. The study, taken as a whole, reports: With three patients per group, TCR findings need larger cohorts.

Sequencing used immunoSEQ multiplex PCR; TCRdb keeps in-frame clones, though not all of them. The sample has about 12,000 clones, less than 70% seen once. This CDR3 contains 13 residues. Trimming stripped 0 bases from V and 5 bases from J, with 6 bases between. Germline CDR1 KGHSY, CDR2 FQNENV. The sample was tumor tissue, taken before nivolumab (anti-PD-1) treatment. This chain uses TRBV16 with TRBJ2-3; D is unresolved. The origin of this receptor is a person between 35 and 79 years old with oral cavity squamous cell carcinoma. The donor label of this sample is uncertain. The DNA for the CDR3 is TGTGCCAGCAGCCAATCGGTGATAGATACGCAGTATTTT. It codes for CASSQSVIDTQYF.